One sample yielded the 20 T cell receptor beta chains listed below, sequenced in a study of CD8+ T cells in alopecia areata (dated by TCRdb to between 2017 and 2018). This sample's treatment or condition label indicates: oral pan-JAK inhibitor, 5-10 mg twice daily. Library method: the immunoSEQ multiplex PCR assay. RNA was extracted from all samples and reverse transcribed into cDNA, which served as template for TCR sequencing. TCRdb took this table from immuneACCESS and kept in-frame rearrangements with V and J called. Such tables lack part of the clones; where checked against another copy, unresolved V genes explain under half of the gap, and the rest is unexplained. The sample data list some 190,000 clones, and approximately 51% of these were observed just once. The ten biggest clones cover over 9% of the sample. The source was CD8+ T cells sorted from blood, collected around week 53, from a patient treated with tofacitinib. The receptor source for this set is a human donor with alopecia areata.

The chain recombines TRBV30 with TRBJ2-7; TRBD2 matches at 7 bases. The length of the CDR3 is 15 residues. Per germline, CDR1 GTSNPN and CDR2 SVGIG (reference sequence). Trimming removed 3 bases from V and 2 bases from J; junction bases left unmatched: 10. The CDR3 loop reads CAWRVPRGVTYEQYF. The CDR3 coding sequence is TGTGCCTGGAGGGTACCTCGGGGGGTAACCTACGAGCAGTACTTC.

The sample holds a few counts of this clone. V usage is TRBV29-1 and J usage is TRBJ2-7; TRBD1 or TRBD2 may be the D gene (5 bases each). V was pared by 3 bases and J by 6 bases, with 12 bases between. CDR1 is SQVTM, CDR2 ANQGSEA, per germline. This CDR3 region has 12 residues. CDR3 protein: CSVESPGGEQYF. The CDR3 region has the DNA TGCAGCGTTGAGTCCCCTGGGGGCGAGCAGTACTTC.

The J gene is TRBJ1-1, the V gene TRBV29-1; no firm D call. The CDR3 has 11 residues. Germline CDR1 SQVTM, CDR2 ANQGSEA. Trimming left V 7 bases short and J 4 bases short, with 10 bases between. The CDR3 spells CSADTGTEAFF. The CDR3 region has the DNA TGCAGCGCTGATACGGGCACTGAAGCTTTCTTT.

This chain connects TRBV9 to TRBJ2-1; the D gene is possibly TRBD1 (6 bases). The CDR3 is 16 residues long. Germline V gene data show CDR1 as SGDLS and CDR2 as YYNGEE. V was cut by 0 bases and J by 5 bases, with 15 bases left in between. The CDR3 region has the DNA TGTGCCAGCAGCGTAGGGGGGCTAGCTCCCAACAATGAGCAGTTCTTC. Amino acids: CASSVGGLAPNNEQFF.

V is TRBV7-2 and J is TRBJ1-1; no clear D. This CDR3 has 15 residues. Germline CDR1 SGHTA, CDR2 FQGNSA. V gave up 1 base and J gave up 4 bases, with 13 bases separating them. Written as DNA, the CDR3 is TGTGCCAGCAGCTTAGTGGGAGTTCGGGGCACTGAAGCTTTCTTT. This gives the protein CASSLVGVRGTEAFF.

This clone was counted a few times. This chain uses TRBV29-1 with TRBJ2-4; the D gene could be TRBD1 or TRBD2 (6 bases each). CDR3 length equals 13 residues. Trimming pared 4 bases from V and 6 bases from J, leaving 13 bases between. CDR1 is SQVTM and CDR2 is ANQGSEA in the germline V gene. The CDR3 reads CSVVGGWANIQYF. DNA of the CDR3: TGCAGCGTTGTCGGGGGCTGGGCAAACATTCAGTACTTC. Full variable domain (rest looked up from reference TRBV29-1 and TRBJ2-4): SAVISQKPSRDICQRGTSLTIQCQVDSQVTMMFWYRQQPGQSLTLIATANQGSEATYESGFVIDKFPISRPNLTFSTLTVSNMSPEDSSIYLCSVVGGWANIQYFGAGTRLSVL.

This clone occurred a few times. J is TRBJ1-5 and V is TRBV19; a weak D match, TRBD1 (6 bases). Trimming took 10 bases from V and 2 from J, leaving 15 bases between them. The germline gives CDR1 LNHDA, CDR2 SQIVND (reference sequence). The CDR3 contains 14 residues. The CDR3 nucleotides are TGTGCCACAACGGGGGCTTGGGGCAATCAGCCCCAGCATTTT. Translation: CATTGAWGNQPQHF.

The gene calls are TRBV9 and TRBJ2-5; the match to TRBD2 covers 12 bases. CDR1 and CDR2 from the germline V gene are SGDLS and YYNGEE. The V segment lost 0 bases and the J segment 1 base; nucleotides outside the gene matches: 1. The CDR3 loop spans 16 amino acids. CDR3 residues: CASSVGLAGAQETQYF. For the CDR3, the DNA is TGTGCCAGCAGCGTAGGACTAGCGGGGGCCCAAGAGACCCAGTACTTC.

The chain has TRBV6-5 and TRBJ2-4; D ambiguous. Deletions cut 7 bases from V and 3 bases from J, with 16 bases between. CDR1 is MNHEY, CDR2 SVGAGI, per germline. The CDR3 consists of 15 residues. This CDR3 is CASTSRRLGKNIQYF. DNA of the CDR3: TGTGCCAGCACCTCCCGGAGATTGGGCAAAAACATTCAGTACTTC.

This clone was counted between two and nine times. The V gene is TRBV2, the J gene TRBJ1-5; TRBD1 agrees at 7 bases. With 0 bases clipped from V and 2 bases from J, the junction kept 16 bases outside the gene matches. Germline V lookup: CDR1 SNHLY, CDR2 FYNNEI. The CDR3 is 20 amino acids. CDR3 protein: CASSEASRQGGYEGNQPQHF. The CDR3 bases are TGTGCCAGCAGTGAAGCTAGCAGACAGGGAGGGTATGAGGGCAATCAGCCCCAGCATTTT.

The V gene is TRBV4-1, the J gene TRBJ1-1, with a possible D match to TRBD1 (6 bases). The CDR3 extends over 17 amino acids. CDR1 is MGHRA and CDR2 is YSYEKL in the germline V gene. V lost 0 bases, J lost 5 bases, and 19 bases lay in between. The CDR3 nucleotides are TGCGCCAGCAGCCAAGATCCACGGGGGCCAGGTAGTACTGAAGCTTTCTTT. Translating gives CASSQDPRGPGSTEAFF.

The CDR3 DNA sequence: TGTGCCAGCAGCAACTGGAGACAGGGCCCCTACGAGCAGTACTTC. Protein sequence: CASSNWRQGPYEQYF. V usage is TRBV7-9 and J usage is TRBJ2-5, with TRBD1 matching 7 bases. The J call may be in error: the DNA end matches TRBJ2-7 better. In germline, CDR1 is SEHNR, CDR2 FQNEAQ (reference sequence). CDR3 length: 15 residues.

The rearrangement uses TRBV12-5 and TRBJ1-2; D not resolved. V lost 3 bases and J 2 bases, leaving 10 bases between the germline ends. This CDR3 has 14 amino acids. Germline CDR1 is LGHNT and CDR2 is FRNRAP. The CDR3 loop reads CASGLGRKNYGYTF. CDR3 coding DNA: TGTGCTAGTGGTTTAGGACGGAAGAACTATGGCTACACCTTC.

The chain recombines TRBV5-1 with TRBJ2-5, with a possible D match to TRBD2 (6 bases). The V gene's germline CDR1 is SGHRS and CDR2 YFSETQ. V lost 7 bases and J 5 bases, leaving 18 bases between the germline ends. The CDR3 sequence is 14 residues long. The CDR3 nucleotides are TGCGCCAGCGGGGGGACGGCGGGCCAGGAGACCCAGTACTTC. Translating gives CASGGTAGQETQYF.

This rearrangement joins TRBV29-1 to TRBJ2-2; D is perhaps TRBD1 (6 bases). This CDR3 region has 15 residues. Germline CDR1 reads SQVTM; CDR2 reads ANQGSEA. Trimming cost V 5 bases and J 5 bases, with 18 bases left between them. CDR3 nucleotide sequence: TGCAGCGTTATCTACGGGACAATTGGTACCGGGGAGCTGTTTTTT. Translated, it gives CSVIYGTIGTGELFF.

J is TRBJ1-5 and V is TRBV27; maybe TRBD1 (5 bases). Germline loops: CDR1 MNHEY, CDR2 SMNVEV (reference sequence). Trimming shortened V by 3 bases and J by 9 bases, and 24 bases separated the two germline ends. The CDR3 runs 17 residues. CDR3 nucleotide sequence: TGTGCCAGCAGTTTGTGGTTGGCAGGGACTCCCGCAGGGCCCCAGCATTTT. The encoded protein is CASSLWLAGTPAGPQHF.

The chain couples TRBV7-8 to TRBJ1-5, with D perhaps matching TRBD1 (5 bases). The length of the CDR3 is 17 residues. Germline V gene data show CDR1 as SGHVS and CDR2 as FQNEAQ. V was cut by 1 base and J by 1 base, with 14 bases left in between. The CDR3 coding sequence is TGTGCCAGCAGCTTAGAGATCGCGGGACCCAGCAATCAGCCCCAGCATTTT. Amino acids: CASSLEIAGPSNQPQHF.

The chain is built from TRBV27 and TRBJ1-2; D call uncertain. Germline V CDR1 and CDR2: MNHEY, SMNVEV (reference sequence). Trimming left V 5 bases short and J 0 bases short, with 10 bases between. This CDR3 has 14 residues. The CDR3 sequence: CASSPLTANYGYTF. The DNA of the CDR3 is TGTGCCAGCAGTCCCTTGACGGCTAACTATGGCTACACCTTC.

The CDR3 loop is CAWSVLLSNQPQHF. The CDR3 DNA sequence: TGTGCCTGGAGTGTACTGCTTAGCAATCAGCCCCAGCATTTT. The chain employs TRBV30 and TRBJ1-5; no definite D call. V lost 0 bases and J 0 bases, leaving 6 bases between the germline ends. Per the germline V gene, CDR1 is GTSNPN and CDR2 is SVGIG (reference sequence). The CDR3 runs 14 residues.

The J gene is TRBJ1-2, the V gene TRBV30; 7 bases align to TRBD1. The trim removed 3 bases at V and 7 bases at J, leaving 20 bases unmatched. The CDR3 runs to 17 residues. Looked up from germline, CDR1 is GTSNPN and CDR2 is SVGIG (reference sequence). The chain's CDR3 is CAWSQGFSSGGASGYTF. CDR3 coding DNA: TGTGCCTGGAGCCAGGGGTTTTCGTCAGGGGGAGCGTCTGGCTACACCTTC.